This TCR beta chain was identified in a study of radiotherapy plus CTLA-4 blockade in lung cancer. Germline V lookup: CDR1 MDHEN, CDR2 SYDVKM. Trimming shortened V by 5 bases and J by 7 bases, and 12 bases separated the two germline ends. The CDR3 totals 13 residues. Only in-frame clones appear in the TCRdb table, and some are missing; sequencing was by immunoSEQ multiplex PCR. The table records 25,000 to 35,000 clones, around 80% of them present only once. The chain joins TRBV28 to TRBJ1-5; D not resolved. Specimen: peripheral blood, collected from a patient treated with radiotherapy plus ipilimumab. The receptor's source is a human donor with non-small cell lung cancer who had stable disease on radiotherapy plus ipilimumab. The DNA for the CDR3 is TGTGCCAGCAGTCCGAGTGGGGAACAGCCCCAGCATTTT. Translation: CASSPSGEQPQHF.